Shown below are 4 T cell receptor beta chains from a single sample sequenced in a study of vaccination effects on CD4 cells after COVID-19. Produced via immunoSEQ multiplex PCR; TCRdb's table is partial and in-frame only. This sample yields tens of thousands of clones, of which around 74% are seen a single time; less than 3% belongs to the top ten. The ViraFEST assay expanded antigen-specific CD4+ T cells with viral peptide pools before sequencing. CD4+ T cells were isolated after less than 13 days of culture. The study found no prior SARS-CoV-2 infection in the vaccine recipients, who tested negative for nucleocapsid antibodies. The antigens of these receptors remain unknown. The source material was CD4+ T cells from PBMCs cultured with HCoV-NL63 spike peptides, sampled before COVID-19 vaccination. The receptor source for this set is a human donor who received a COVID-19 vaccine.

There are a few counts of this clone. The chain employs TRBV24-1 and TRBJ2-2; D is possibly TRBD2 (5 bases). V dropped 2 bases and J dropped 8 bases, with 8 bases sitting between them. The CDR3 is made up of 13 amino acids. The germline gives CDR1 KGHDR, CDR2 SFDVKD. The chain's CDR3 is CATSDSSLGELFF. CDR3 DNA sequence: TGTGCCACCAGTGATTCTAGCCTGGGGGAGCTGTTTTTT.

The chain combines TRBV6-5 with TRBJ1-6; D unclear. Looked up from germline, CDR1 is MNHEY and CDR2 is SVGAGI. CDR3 size: 13 residues. Trimming stripped 2 bases from V and 10 bases from J, with 9 bases between. The CDR3 reads CASSYGRLSPLHF. The CDR3 region has the DNA TGTGCCAGCAGTTACGGCAGACTGTCACCCCTCCACTTT.

This chain uses TRBV3-1 (or the pseudogene TRBV3-2) with TRBJ1-2; 8 bases line up with TRBD1. The CDR3 has 16 amino acids. Germline V lookup: CDR1 LGHDT, CDR2 YNNKEL (reference sequence). V lost 1 base to trimming and J lost 4 bases; unmatched junction nucleotides: 8. The CDR3 DNA sequence: TGTGCCAGCAGCCAAGGGACAGGGACCTCTGGCTATGGCTACACCTTC. Translated, it gives CASSQGTGTSGYGYTF.

The V gene is TRBV6-6, the J gene TRBJ2-5, with 7 bases fitting TRBD2. Per the germline V gene, CDR1 is MNHNY and CDR2 is SVGAGI (reference sequence). This CDR3 has 11 residues. Trimming removed 5 bases from V and 10 bases from J; junction bases left unmatched: 4. CDR3 in DNA: TGTGCCAGCAGTACATCGGGGGGCCAGTACTTC. Protein sequence: CASSTSGGQYF.